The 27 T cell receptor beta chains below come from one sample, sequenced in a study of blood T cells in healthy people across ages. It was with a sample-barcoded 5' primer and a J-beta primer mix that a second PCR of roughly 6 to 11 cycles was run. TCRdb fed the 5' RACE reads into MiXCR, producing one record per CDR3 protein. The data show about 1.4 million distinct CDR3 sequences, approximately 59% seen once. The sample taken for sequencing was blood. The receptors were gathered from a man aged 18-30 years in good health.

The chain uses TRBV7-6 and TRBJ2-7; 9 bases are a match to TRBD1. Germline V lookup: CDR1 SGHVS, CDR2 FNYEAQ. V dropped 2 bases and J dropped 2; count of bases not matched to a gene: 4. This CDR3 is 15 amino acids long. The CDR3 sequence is CASSLRQGETYEQYF. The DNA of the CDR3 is TGTGCCAGCAGCTTACGACAGGGGGAGACCTACGAGCAGTACTTC.

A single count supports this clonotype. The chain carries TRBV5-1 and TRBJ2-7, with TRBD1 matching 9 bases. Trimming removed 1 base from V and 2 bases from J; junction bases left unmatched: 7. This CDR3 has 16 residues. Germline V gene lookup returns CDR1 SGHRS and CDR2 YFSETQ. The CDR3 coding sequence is TGCGCCAGCAGCTTGTTCCCGGGACAGGGTACCTACGAGCAGTACTTC. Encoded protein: CASSLFPGQGTYEQYF.

CDR3 sequence (DNA): TGTGCCAGCAGCCCCGAGCCTATCCGCCCCCCAGATACGCAGTATTTT. Its translation: CASSPEPIRPPDTQYF. The chain combines TRBV6-5 with TRBJ2-3; no clear D gene. In germline, CDR1 is MNHEY, CDR2 SVGAGI. V was clipped by 6 bases and J by 4 bases, with 20 bases between them. The CDR3 totals 16 residues.

CDR3 sequence (DNA): TGTGCCAGCAGTTTCAACCGGGACAGTACCTACGAGCAGTACTTC. Residues: CASSFNRDSTYEQYF. The rearrangement uses TRBV27 and TRBJ2-7, with TRBD1 matching 7 bases. The length of the CDR3 is 15 residues. The J segment lost 2 bases and the V segment lost 3 bases, leaving 7 bases of the junction unmatched. Germline V gene data show CDR1 as MNHEY and CDR2 as SMNVEV (reference sequence).

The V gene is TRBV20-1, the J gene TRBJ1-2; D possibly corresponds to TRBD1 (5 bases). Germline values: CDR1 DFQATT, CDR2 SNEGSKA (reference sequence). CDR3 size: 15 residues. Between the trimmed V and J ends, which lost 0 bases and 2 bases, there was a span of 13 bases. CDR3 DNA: TGCAGTGCTAGAGATCCGGGGCACAACAACTATGGCTACACCTTC. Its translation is CSARDPGHNNYGYTF.

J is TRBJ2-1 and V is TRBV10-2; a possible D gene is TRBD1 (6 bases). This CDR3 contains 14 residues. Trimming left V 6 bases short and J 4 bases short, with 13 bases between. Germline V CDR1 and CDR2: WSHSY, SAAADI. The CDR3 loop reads CASSPHQGYNEQFF. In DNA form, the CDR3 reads TGCGCCAGCAGCCCACATCAGGGGTACAATGAGCAGTTCTTC.

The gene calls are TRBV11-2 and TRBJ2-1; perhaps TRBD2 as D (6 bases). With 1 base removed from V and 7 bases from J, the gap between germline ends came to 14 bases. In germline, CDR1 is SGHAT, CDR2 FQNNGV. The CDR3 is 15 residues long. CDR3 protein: CASSLGTSSANEQFF. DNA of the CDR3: TGTGCCAGCAGCTTAGGAACTAGCTCGGCAAATGAGCAGTTCTTC. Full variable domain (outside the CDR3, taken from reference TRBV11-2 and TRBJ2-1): EAGVAQSPRYKIIEKRQSVAFWCNPISGHATLYWYQQILGQGPKLLIQFQNNGVVDDSQLPKDRFSAERLKGVDSTLKIQPAKLEDSAVYLCASSLGTSSANEQFFGPGTRLTVL.

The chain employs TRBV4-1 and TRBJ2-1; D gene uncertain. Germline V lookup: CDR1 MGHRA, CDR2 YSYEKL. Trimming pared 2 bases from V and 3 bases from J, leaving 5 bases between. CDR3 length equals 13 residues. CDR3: CASSQPDYNEQFF. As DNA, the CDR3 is TGCGCCAGCAGCCAACCGGACTACAATGAGCAGTTCTTC.

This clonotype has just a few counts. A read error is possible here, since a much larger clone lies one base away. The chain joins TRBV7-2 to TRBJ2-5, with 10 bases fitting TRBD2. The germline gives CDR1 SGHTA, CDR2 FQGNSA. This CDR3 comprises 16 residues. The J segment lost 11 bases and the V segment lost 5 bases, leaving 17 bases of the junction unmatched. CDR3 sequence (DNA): TGTGCCAGCAGCCGAACCGGGACTAGCGTTACCTATGAGCAGTACTTC. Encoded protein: CASSRTGTSVTYEQYF.

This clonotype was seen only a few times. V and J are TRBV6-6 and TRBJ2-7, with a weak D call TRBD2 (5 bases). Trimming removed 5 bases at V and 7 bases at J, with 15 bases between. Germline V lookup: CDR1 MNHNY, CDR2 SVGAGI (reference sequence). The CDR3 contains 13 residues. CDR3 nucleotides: TGTGCCAGCAGTCCCATTTCCCCGGGGGAGCAGTACTTC. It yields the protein CASSPISPGEQYF.

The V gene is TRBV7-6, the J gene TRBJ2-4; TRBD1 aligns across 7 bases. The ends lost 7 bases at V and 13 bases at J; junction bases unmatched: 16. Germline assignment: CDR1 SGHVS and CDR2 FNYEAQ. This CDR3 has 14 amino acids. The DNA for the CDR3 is TGTGCCAGCAACCCTCGACAGGGTTCGTGGGAGCAGTACTTC. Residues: CASNPRQGSWEQYF.

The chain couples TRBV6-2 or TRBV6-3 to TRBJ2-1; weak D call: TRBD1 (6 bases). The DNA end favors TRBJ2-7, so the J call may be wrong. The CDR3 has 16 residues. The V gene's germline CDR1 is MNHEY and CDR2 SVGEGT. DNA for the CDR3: TGTGCCAGCAGTTTCTATGGGACACCTAATTACAATGAGCAGTACTTC. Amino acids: CASSFYGTPNYNEQYF.

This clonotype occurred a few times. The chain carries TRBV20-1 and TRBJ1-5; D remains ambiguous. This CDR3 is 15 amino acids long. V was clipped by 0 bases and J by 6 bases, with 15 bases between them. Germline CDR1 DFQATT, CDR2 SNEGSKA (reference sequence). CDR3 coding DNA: TGCAGTGCTAGAGATGTAGGACTCACGCGTCAGCCCCAGCATTTT. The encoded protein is CSARDVGLTRQPQHF.

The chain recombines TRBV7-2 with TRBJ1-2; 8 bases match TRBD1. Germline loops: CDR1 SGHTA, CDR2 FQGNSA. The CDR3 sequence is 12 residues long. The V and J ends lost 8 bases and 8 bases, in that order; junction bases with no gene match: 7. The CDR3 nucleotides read TGTGCCAGCTCGACAGGGGCGAAGGGCTACACCTTC. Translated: CASSTGAKGYTF.

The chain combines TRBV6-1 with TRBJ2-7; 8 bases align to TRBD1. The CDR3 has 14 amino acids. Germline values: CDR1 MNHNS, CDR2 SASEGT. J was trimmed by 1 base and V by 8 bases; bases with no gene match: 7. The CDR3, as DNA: TGTGCCAGCGTCCTTGACAGGGGATCCTACGAGCAGTACTTC. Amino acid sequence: CASVLDRGSYEQYF.

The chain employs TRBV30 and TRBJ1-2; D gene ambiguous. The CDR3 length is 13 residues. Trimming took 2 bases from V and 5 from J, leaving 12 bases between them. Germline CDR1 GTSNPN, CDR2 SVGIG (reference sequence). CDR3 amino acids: CAWSTLSPYGYTF. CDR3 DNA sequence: TGTGCCTGGAGTACACTATCCCCGTATGGCTACACCTTC.

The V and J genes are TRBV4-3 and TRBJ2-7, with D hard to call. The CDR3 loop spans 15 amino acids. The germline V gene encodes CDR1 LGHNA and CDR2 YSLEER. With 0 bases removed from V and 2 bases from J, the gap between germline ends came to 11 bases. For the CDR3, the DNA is TGCGCCAGCAGCCAAGATCTGAGTTCGGCCTACGAGCAGTACTTC. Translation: CASSQDLSSAYEQYF.

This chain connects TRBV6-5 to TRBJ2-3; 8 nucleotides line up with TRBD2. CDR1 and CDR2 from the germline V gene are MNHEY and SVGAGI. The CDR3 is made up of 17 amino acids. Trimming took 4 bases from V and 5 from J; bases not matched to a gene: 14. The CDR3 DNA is TGTGCCAGCAGTTCCAGGACTAACGGGAGGGCGGGAGATACGCAGTATTTT. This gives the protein CASSSRTNGRAGDTQYF.

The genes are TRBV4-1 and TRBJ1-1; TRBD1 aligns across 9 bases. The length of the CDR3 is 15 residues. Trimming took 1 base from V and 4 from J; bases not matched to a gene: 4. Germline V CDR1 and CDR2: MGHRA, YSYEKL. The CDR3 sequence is CASSQGTGEGTEAFF. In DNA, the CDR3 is TGCGCCAGCAGCCAAGGGACAGGGGAGGGCACTGAAGCTTTCTTT.

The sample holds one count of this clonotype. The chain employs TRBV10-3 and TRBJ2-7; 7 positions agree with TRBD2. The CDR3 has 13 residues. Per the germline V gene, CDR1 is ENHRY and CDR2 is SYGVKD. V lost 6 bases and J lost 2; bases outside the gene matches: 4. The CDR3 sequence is CAIRGLQAYEQYF. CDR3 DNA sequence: TGTGCCATCAGGGGACTACAGGCCTACGAGCAGTACTTC.

CDR3 region: CASSPGSTSAWTEAFF. CDR3 DNA: TGTGCCAGCAGCCCGGGGTCAACTTCGGCGTGGACTGAAGCTTTCTTT. The chain is built from TRBV7-2 and TRBJ1-1; no clear D gene. The V gene lost 5 bases and the J gene lost 5 bases, with 21 bases spanning the gap. CDR1 is SGHTA, CDR2 FQGNSA, per germline. The CDR3 runs 16 residues.

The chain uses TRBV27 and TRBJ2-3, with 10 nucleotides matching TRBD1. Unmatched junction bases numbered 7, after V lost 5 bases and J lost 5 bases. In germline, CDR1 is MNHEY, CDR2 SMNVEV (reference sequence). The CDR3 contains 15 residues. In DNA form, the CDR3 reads TGTGCCAGCAGTCCGGGACAGGGGAGTGGAGATACGCAGTATTTT. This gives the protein CASSPGQGSGDTQYF.

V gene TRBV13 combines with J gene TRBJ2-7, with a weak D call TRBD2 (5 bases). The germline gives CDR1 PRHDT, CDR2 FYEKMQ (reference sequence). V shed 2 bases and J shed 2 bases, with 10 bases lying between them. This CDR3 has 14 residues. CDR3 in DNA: TGTGCCAGCAGCTTATTGCGGGTCCCCTACGAGCAGTACTTC. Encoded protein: CASSLLRVPYEQYF.

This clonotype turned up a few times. The CDR3 DNA reads as TGCAGTGCCCTCAATCCCCAGAGAGACGAGCAGTACTTC. Protein: CSALNPQRDEQYF. The chain uses TRBV20-1 and TRBJ2-7; D unclear. The CDR3 consists of 13 residues. Trimming took off 6 bases at V and 5 bases at J, with 17 bases between the two ends. Germline loops: CDR1 DFQATT, CDR2 SNEGSKA (reference sequence).

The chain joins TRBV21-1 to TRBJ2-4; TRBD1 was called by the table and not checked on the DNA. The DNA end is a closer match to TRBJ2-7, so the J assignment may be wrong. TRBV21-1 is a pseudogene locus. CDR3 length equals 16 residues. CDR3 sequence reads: CASSKGPGRTAYEQYF. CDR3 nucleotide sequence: TGTGCCAGCAGCAAAGGTCCGGGACGGACCGCCTACGAGCAGTACTTC.

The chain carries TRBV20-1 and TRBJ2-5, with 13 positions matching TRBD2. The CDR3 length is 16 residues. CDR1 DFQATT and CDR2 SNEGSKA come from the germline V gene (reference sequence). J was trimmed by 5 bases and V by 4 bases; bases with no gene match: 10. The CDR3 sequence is CSAILLAGGPRETQYF. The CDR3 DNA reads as TGCAGTGCTATCCTACTAGCGGGGGGGCCACGGGAGACCCAGTACTTC.

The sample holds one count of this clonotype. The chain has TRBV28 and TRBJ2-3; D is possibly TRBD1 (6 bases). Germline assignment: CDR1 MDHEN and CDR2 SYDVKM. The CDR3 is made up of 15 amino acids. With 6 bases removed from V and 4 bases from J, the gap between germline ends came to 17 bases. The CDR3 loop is CASRLSGQTADTQYF. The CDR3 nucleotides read TGTGCCAGCAGACTCTCCGGACAGACTGCAGATACGCAGTATTTT.